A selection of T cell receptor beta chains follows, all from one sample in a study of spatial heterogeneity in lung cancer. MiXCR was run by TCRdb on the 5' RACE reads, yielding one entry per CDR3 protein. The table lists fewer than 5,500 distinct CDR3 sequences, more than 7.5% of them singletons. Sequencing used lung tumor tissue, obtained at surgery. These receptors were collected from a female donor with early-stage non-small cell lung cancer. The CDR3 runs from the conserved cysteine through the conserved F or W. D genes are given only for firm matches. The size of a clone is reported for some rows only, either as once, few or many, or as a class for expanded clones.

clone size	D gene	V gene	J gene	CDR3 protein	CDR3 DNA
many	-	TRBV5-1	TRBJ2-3	CASSFVLTSTDTQYF	TGCGCCAGCAGCTTTGTACTGACTAGCACAGATACGCAGTATTTT
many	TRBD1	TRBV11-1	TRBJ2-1	CASQRAGTGSNEQFF	TGTGCCAGCCAAAGAGCAGGGACAGGGTCAAATGAGCAGTTCTTC
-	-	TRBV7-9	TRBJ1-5	CASSSVGPGNQPQHF	TGTGCCAGCAGCTCCGTGGGGCCAGGCAATCAGCCCCAGCATTTT
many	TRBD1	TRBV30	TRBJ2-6	CAFGIGQALSGANVLTF	TGTGCCTTTGGAATTGGACAGGCGCTCTCTGGGGCCAACGTCCTGACTTTC
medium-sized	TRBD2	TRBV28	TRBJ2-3	CASSSPTSGGADTQYF	TGTGCCAGCAGTTCCCCGACTAGCGGGGGGGCAGATACGCAGTATTTT
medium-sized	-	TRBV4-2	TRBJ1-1	CASSRTLNTEAFF	TGTGCCAGCAGTAGGACACTGAACACTGAAGCTTTCTTT
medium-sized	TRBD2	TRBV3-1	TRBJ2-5	CASSLAGGPETQYF	TGTGCCAGCAGTTTAGCGGGGGGGCCGGAGACCCAGTACTTC
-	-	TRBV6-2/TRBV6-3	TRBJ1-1	CASWSGLRATEAFF	TGTGCCAGCTGGTCGGGCCTTAGGGCCACTGAAGCTTTCTTT
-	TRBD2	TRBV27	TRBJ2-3	CASRISGRGGTDTQYF	TGTGCCAGCAGAATTAGCGGGCGGGGGGGCACAGATACGCAGTATTTT
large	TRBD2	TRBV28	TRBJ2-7	CASRSGGLAGSSAYEQYF	TGTGCCAGCAGATCCGGAGGACTAGCGGGAAGCTCAGCTTACGAGCAGTACTTC
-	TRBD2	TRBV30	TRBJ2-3	CAWLAGGPSDTQYF	TGTGCCTGGCTAGCGGGAGGGCCTTCGGATACGCAGTATTTT
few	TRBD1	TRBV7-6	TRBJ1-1	CASSRGGTEAFF	TGTGCCAGTAGCAGGGGGGGCACTGAAGCTTTCTTT
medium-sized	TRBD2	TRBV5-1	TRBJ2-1	CASSVAGVAYNEQFF	TGCGCCAGCAGCGTAGCGGGGGTAGCCTACAATGAGCAGTTCTTC
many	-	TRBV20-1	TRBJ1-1	CSASGSNTEAFF	TGCAGTGCTAGTGGGTCGAACACTGAAGCTTTCTTT
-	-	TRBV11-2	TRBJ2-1	CASSLRGLRGGSYNEQFF	TGTGCCAGCAGCTTAAGAGGTCTCCGGGGAGGCTCCTACAATGAGCAGTTCTTC
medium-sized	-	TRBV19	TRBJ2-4	CASSFGTAKNIQYF	TGTGCCAGTAGTTTCGGGACAGCCAAAAACATTCAGTACTTC
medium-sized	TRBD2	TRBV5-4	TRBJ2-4	CASSRLSGALAKNIQYF	TGTGCCAGCAGCCGTCTTAGCGGGGCCCTAGCCAAAAACATTCAGTACTTC
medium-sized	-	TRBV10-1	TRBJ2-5	CARLRFTEETQYF	TGCGCCAGATTGAGGTTCACCGAAGAGACCCAGTACTTC
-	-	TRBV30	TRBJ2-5	CAWSAGMAQYF	TGTGCCTGGAGTGCAGGGATGGCCCAGTACTTC
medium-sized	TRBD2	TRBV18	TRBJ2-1	CASSPPVSSREAYNEQFF	TGTGCCAGCTCACCACCGGTCAGTTCACGGGAGGCGTACAATGAGCAGTTCTTC
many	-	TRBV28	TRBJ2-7	CASSLFSGAGEQYF	TGTGCCAGCAGTTTATTTTCAGGGGCGGGAGAGCAGTACTTC
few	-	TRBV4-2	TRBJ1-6	CASSHGQQSSYNSPLHF	TGTGCCAGCAGCCATGGACAGCAGAGCTCCTATAATTCACCCCTCCACTTT
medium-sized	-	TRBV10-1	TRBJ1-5	CASSLGNQPQHF	TGCGCCAGCAGTTTAGGGAATCAGCCCCAGCATTTT
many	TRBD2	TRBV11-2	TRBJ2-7	CASSPGVAGGWEQYF	TGTGCCAGCAGCCCAGGGGTAGCGGGAGGATGGGAGCAGTACTTC
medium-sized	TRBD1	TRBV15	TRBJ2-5	CATSFGQGRGETQYF	TGTGCCACCAGCTTCGGACAGGGTCGAGGCGAGACCCAGTACTTC
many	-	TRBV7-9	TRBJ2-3	CASSLVEVDTQYF	TGTGCCAGCAGCTTAGTAGAGGTAGATACGCAGTATTTT
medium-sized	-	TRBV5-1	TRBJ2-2	CASSLDRTGELFF	TGCGCCAGCAGCTTGGACAGAACCGGGGAGCTGTTTTTT
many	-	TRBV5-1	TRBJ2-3	CASNEVGASTDTQYF	TGCGCCAGCAACGAGGTGGGGGCGTCCACAGATACGCAGTATTTT